This record covers a single T cell receptor beta chain. Its antigen is undetermined. CD45RO-negative cells were positively selected for CCR7, leaving out terminally differentiated effector memory CD45RA+ cells. Some clones are missing from TCRdb's copy, which holds only in-frame ones; the method was immunoSEQ multiplex PCR. Of hundreds of thousands of clones in the sample, about 96% were seen once. The data stem from a study of shared clonotypes between healthy human individuals. General study findings and limits: Generally, estimated richness proved larger in naive subsets than it did in memory subsets.

The CDR3 extends over 15 amino acids. CDR1 is MNHEY and CDR2 is SMNVEV in the germline V gene (reference sequence). The V and J ends lost 7 bases and 0 bases respectively, with 13 bases between them. This chain uses TRBV27 with TRBJ2-1; D is possibly TRBD1 (6 bases). This sequence originates from a man aged 25-45 years in good health. The specimen sequenced was naive CD8+ T cells sorted from blood. CDR3 amino acids: CASTAGASSYNEQFF. The CDR3 DNA sequence: TGTGCCAGCACGGCAGGGGCGAGCTCCTACAATGAGCAGTTCTTC.